Below, 25 T cell receptor beta chains from the same sample are listed, as sequenced in a study of T-cell reconstitution after alpha-beta-depleted transplantation in children. The library targeted TCRbeta and was prepared with unique molecular identifiers. TCRdb called the PCR reads again in MiXCR, with one record for every CDR3 protein. The top ten hold approximately 2.3% of the sample, which has about 500,000 distinct CDR3 sequences, less than 35% seen once. Sequences were derived from PBMCs from the stem cell graft donor, sampled from the stem cell graft. The receptors originated from a human donor who donated a stem cell graft to a child with aplastic anemia.

The CDR3 sequence is CSARRALAKNIQYF. In DNA form, the CDR3 reads TGCAGTGCTAGACGAGCGCTAGCCAAAAACATTCAGTACTTC. The rearrangement links TRBV20-1 to TRBJ2-4, with unresolved D. Germline-derived CDR1 and CDR2 are DFQATT and SNEGSKA (reference sequence). There are 14 residues in the CDR3. Trimming pared 2 bases from V and 0 bases from J, leaving 8 bases between.

In its sample, this clonotype was seen a few times. This chain links TRBV7-3 with TRBJ2-3; D gene unclear. Germline V CDR1 and CDR2: SGHTA, FQGTGA. This CDR3 has 15 amino acids. V lost 1 base to trimming and J lost 2 bases, with 10 bases between them. CDR3 protein: CASSLNPTSTDTQYF. Here the CDR3 DNA reads TGTGCCAGCAGCTTAAACCCGACCTCCACAGATACGCAGTATTTT.

This rearrangement joins TRBV4-2 to TRBJ2-1, with 10 positions matching TRBD2. J gave up 10 bases and V 0 bases, and 15 bases lay outside the gene matches. CDR1 and CDR2 (germline): LGHNA, YNFKEQ. CDR3 length equals 18 residues. As DNA, the CDR3 is TGTGCCAGCAGCCAAGATCTCGCTAGCGGGAGCAGTCGCCGCGAGCAGTTCTTC. Its protein is CASSQDLASGSSRREQFF.

Ten or more counts support this clonotype. V is TRBV29-1 and J is TRBJ2-1; 8 bases align to TRBD1. Losses at the gene ends were 7 bases for V and 1 base for J; bases not matched to a gene: 9. Germline CDR1 SQVTM, CDR2 ANQGSEA. CDR3 length: 15 amino acids. CDR3 coding DNA: TGCAGCGCTGACCCGGGACAGGTTTCCTACAATGAGCAGTTCTTC. Protein: CSADPGQVSYNEQFF.

V gene TRBV6-1 combines with J gene TRBJ2-2, with D maybe TRBD2 (5 bases). CDR1 and CDR2 (germline): MNHNS, SASEGT. V was pared by 7 bases and J by 4 bases, with 10 bases between. The CDR3 runs to 13 residues. In DNA, the CDR3 is TGTGCCAGCAAATTTGGAGGCACCGGGGAGCTGTTTTTT. This gives the protein CASKFGGTGELFF.

This clonotype was detected a few times. The chain is built from TRBV30 and TRBJ1-2; D ambiguous. The V end lost 5 bases, the J end lost 4 bases, and 11 bases lay between the germline ends. CDR1 GTSNPN and CDR2 SVGIG come from the germline V gene (reference sequence). CDR3 length: 12 amino acids. The chain's CDR3 is CAWSQLGYGYTF. The CDR3 DNA sequence: TGTGCCTGGTCCCAACTCGGCTATGGCTACACCTTC.

This clonotype was seen a handful of times. The chain is built from TRBV28 and TRBJ2-1; 12 bases match TRBD1. The V and J ends lost 3 bases and 0 bases, in that order; junction bases with no gene match: 9. This CDR3 contains 19 residues. The germline CDR1 and CDR2 sequences are MDHEN and SYDVKM. In DNA form, the CDR3 reads TGTGCCAGCAGTTTTCCGGGACAGGGGGCGATAAGCTCCTACAATGAGCAGTTCTTC. Its protein is CASSFPGQGAISSYNEQFF.

The chain recombines TRBV12-3 or TRBV12-4 with TRBJ1-2, with D possibly matching TRBD1 (6 bases). V lost 6 bases and J lost 1, with 6 bases in between. The CDR3 has 12 residues. In DNA, the CDR3 is TGTGCCAGCAGGGACAGTAACTATGGCTACACCTTC. This sequence encodes CASRDSNYGYTF.

This chain links TRBV19 with TRBJ1-1, with D possibly matching TRBD1 (5 bases). The length of the CDR3 is 16 residues. In germline, CDR1 is LNHDA, CDR2 SQIVND (reference sequence). The V end lost 1 base, the J end lost 1 base, and 13 bases lay between the germline ends. This chain's CDR3 is CASSIGAGPENTEAFF. The CDR3 region has the DNA TGTGCCAGTAGTATAGGGGCAGGGCCCGAGAACACTGAAGCTTTCTTT.

This clonotype turned up a few times. J is TRBJ2-1 and V is TRBV5-1; 9 nucleotides agree with TRBD1. This CDR3 comprises 15 residues. Germline CDR1 SGHRS, CDR2 YFSETQ. Trimming took 4 bases from V and 10 from J; bases not matched to a gene: 12. Written as DNA, the CDR3 is TGCGCCAGCAGCGTAACAGGGGGCGGTGAAGGGGAGCAGTTCTTC. Its translation: CASSVTGGGEGEQFF.

This clonotype was detected only a few times. The V gene is TRBV29-1, the J gene TRBJ2-3; D is unresolved. V shed 1 base and J shed 2 bases, with 10 bases lying between them. This CDR3 spans 14 amino acids. CDR1 and CDR2 (germline): SQVTM, ANQGSEA. CDR3 in amino acids: CSVEGPSLTDTQYF. The DNA of the CDR3 is TGCAGCGTTGAAGGTCCGTCTCTCACAGATACGCAGTATTTT.

The CDR3 sequence: CASSSPPGRRLWGRDVLTF. Written as DNA, the CDR3 is TGTGCCAGCAGTTCACCCCCCGGCAGAAGGCTCTGGGGCCGGGACGTCCTGACTTTC. The rearrangement joins TRBV26 to TRBJ2-6; TRBD1 reflects the table's D call only, with no check against the DNA. TRBV26 is deemed a pseudogene. This CDR3 is 19 amino acids long.

The V call is TRBV7-9, the J call TRBJ2-7; possible D gene TRBD2, 6 bases. V lost 4 bases and J lost 3, with 16 bases in between. This CDR3 is 15 amino acids long. The germline V gene encodes CDR1 SEHNR and CDR2 FQNEAQ (reference sequence). The CDR3 here is CASSYGPGTGYEQYF. CDR3 sequence (DNA): TGTGCCAGCAGCTACGGGCCAGGGACTGGCTACGAGCAGTACTTC. Using reference TRBV7-9 and TRBJ2-7 for the parts outside the CDR3, the full variable domain is DTGVSQNPRHKITKRGQNVTFRCDPISEHNRLYWYRQTLGQGPEFLTYFQNEAQLEKSRLLSDRFSAERPKGSFSTLEIQRTEQGDSAMYLCASSYGPGTGYEQYFGPGTRLTVT.

The chain couples TRBV18 to TRBJ2-5; tentatively, D is TRBD2 (5 bases). Germline V lookup: CDR1 KGHSH, CDR2 LQKENI. This CDR3 comprises 15 residues. Trimming shortened V by 0 bases and J by 5 bases, and 13 bases separated the two germline ends. This CDR3 is CASSPPQRAGETQYF. CDR3 DNA sequence: TGTGCCAGCTCACCACCGCAGAGGGCCGGGGAGACCCAGTACTTC.

The chain uses TRBV5-1 and TRBJ1-4, with no clear D. Trimming left V 3 bases short and J 0 bases short, with 9 bases between. The germline CDR1 and CDR2 sequences are SGHRS and YFSETQ. This CDR3 spans 15 amino acids. The CDR3 region has the DNA TGCGCCAGCAGCTCCCAGCTTTCAACTAATGAAAAACTGTTTTTT. Amino acids: CASSSQLSTNEKLFF.

The chain has TRBV5-6 and TRBJ1-4; 10 bases align to TRBD1. CDR1 and CDR2 from the germline V gene are SGHDT and YYEEEE. V lost 4 bases, J lost 7 bases, and 7 bases stayed unmatched. CDR3 length: 15 residues. CDR3 amino acids: CASSPHDRGLEKLFF. In nucleotides, the CDR3 is TGTGCCAGCAGCCCACATGACAGGGGGCTTGAAAAACTGTTTTTT. Complete variable domain (other parts from reference TRBV5-6 and TRBJ1-4): DAGVTQSPTHLIKTRGQQVTLRCSPKSGHDTVSWYQQALGQGPQFIFQYYEEEERQRGNFPDRFSGHQFPNYSSELNVNALLLGDSALYLCASSPHDRGLEKLFFGSGTQLSVL.

The J gene is TRBJ2-2, the V gene TRBV12-3 or TRBV12-4, with TRBD1 identical over 9 bases. The V and J ends lost 1 base and 8 bases, in that order; junction bases with no gene match: 5. The length of the CDR3 is 15 residues. CDR3 bases: TGTGCCAGCAGTTTAGGGACAGGGGTGTCGGGGGAGCTGTTTTTT. Protein product: CASSLGTGVSGELFF.

This clonotype was observed at least ten times. V gene TRBV6-1 combines with J gene TRBJ2-6, with D possibly TRBD2 on 6 matching bases. The germline V gene has CDR1 MNHNS and CDR2 SASEGT. The CDR3 loop spans 14 amino acids. Deletions cut 11 bases from V and 0 bases from J, with 11 bases between. The CDR3 sequence: CAVQRVSGANVLTF. CDR3 DNA: TGTGCCGTCCAGCGGGTCTCTGGGGCCAACGTCCTGACTTTC.

The genes are TRBV10-3 and TRBJ1-1, with a possible D match to TRBD1 (5 bases). The CDR3 has 15 amino acids. The V end lost 2 bases, the J end lost 1 base, and 11 bases lay between the germline ends. CDR1 and CDR2 (germline): ENHRY, SYGVKD. The CDR3 bases are TGTGCCATCAGTGAGCTTGGGGGTCCGAACACTGAAGCTTTCTTT. It is translated as CAISELGGPNTEAFF.

The rearrangement uses TRBV5-5 and TRBJ1-1; TRBD1 matches 10 bases. Trimming cost V 4 bases and J 6 bases; bases outside gene matches: 12. Germline V CDR1 and CDR2: SGHKS, YYEKEE (reference sequence). CDR3 length: 16 amino acids. CDR3 protein: CASSPRTGGDSAEAFF. CDR3 nucleotide sequence: TGTGCCAGCAGCCCCCGGACAGGGGGGGACTCGGCTGAAGCTTTCTTT. Supplemented by reference TRBV5-5 and TRBJ1-1, the full variable domain reads DAGVTQSPTHLIKTRGQQVTLRCSPISGHKSVSWYQQVLGQGPQFIFQYYEKEERGRGNFPDRFSARQFPNYSSELNVNALLLGDSALYLCASSPRTGGDSAEAFFGQGTRLTVV.

The chain is built from TRBV5-1 and TRBJ2-2; the D call may be TRBD1 or TRBD2 (5 bases each). With 4 bases removed from V and 1 base from J, the gap between germline ends came to 14 bases. This CDR3 spans 16 amino acids. Germline V gene lookup returns CDR1 SGHRS and CDR2 YFSETQ. CDR3 in DNA: TGCGCCAGCAGCCGCTTTTGGGGGTTGAACACCGGGGAGCTGTTTTTT. Its translation is CASSRFWGLNTGELFF. The complete variable domain, with remaining parts taken from reference TRBV5-1 and TRBJ2-2, reads KAGVTQTPRYLIKTRGQQVTLSCSPISGHRSVSWYQQTPGQGLQFLFEYFSETQRNKGNFPGRFSGRQFSNSRSEMNVSTLELGDSALYLCASSRFWGLNTGELFFGEGSRLTVL.

This chain connects TRBV5-5 to TRBJ2-7, with 7 nucleotides matching TRBD1. V was clipped by 3 bases and J by 1 base; unmatched bases: 10. There are 16 residues in the CDR3. From germline, CDR1 is SGHKS and CDR2 YYEKEE (reference sequence). The CDR3 DNA reads TGTGCCAGCAGCTCACAGGGGACCTGGGGGTCCTACGAGCAGTACGTC. Its translation: CASSSQGTWGSYEQYV.

This clonotype was seen more than once but under ten times. V and J are TRBV20-1 and TRBJ2-7; weak D call: TRBD2 (6 bases). CDR3 size: 17 residues. Germline CDR1 reads DFQATT; CDR2 reads SNEGSKA (reference sequence). The V end lost 3 bases, the J end lost 5 bases, and 26 bases lay between the germline ends. The CDR3 coding sequence is TGCAGTGCTAGGTCACATGGGTCGGGACTTATCCGCAACGAGCAGTACTTC. Its protein product is CSARSHGSGLIRNEQYF.

CDR3 nucleotide sequence: TGTGCCAGTAGTATCTGGACAGGGCCCTACGAGCAGTACTTC. It specifies CASSIWTGPYEQYF. This chain joins TRBV19 and TRBJ2-7, with 8 bases aligning to TRBD1. Trimming cost V 3 bases and J 2 bases; bases outside gene matches: 3. Germline V gives CDR1 LNHDA, CDR2 SQIVND (reference sequence). This CDR3 is built from 14 residues.

This clonotype was seen a few times. The chain uses TRBV6-5 and TRBJ2-3; 7 positions agree with TRBD1. Looked up from germline, CDR1 is MNHEY and CDR2 is SVGAGI. This CDR3 is built from 18 residues. Germline trimming cut 4 bases from V and 2 bases from J; bases unmatched to any gene: 15. The CDR3 sequence is CASSFRQATGRTTDTQYF. The CDR3 coding sequence is TGTGCCAGCAGTTTCCGTCAGGCGACAGGGAGAACCACAGATACGCAGTATTTT.